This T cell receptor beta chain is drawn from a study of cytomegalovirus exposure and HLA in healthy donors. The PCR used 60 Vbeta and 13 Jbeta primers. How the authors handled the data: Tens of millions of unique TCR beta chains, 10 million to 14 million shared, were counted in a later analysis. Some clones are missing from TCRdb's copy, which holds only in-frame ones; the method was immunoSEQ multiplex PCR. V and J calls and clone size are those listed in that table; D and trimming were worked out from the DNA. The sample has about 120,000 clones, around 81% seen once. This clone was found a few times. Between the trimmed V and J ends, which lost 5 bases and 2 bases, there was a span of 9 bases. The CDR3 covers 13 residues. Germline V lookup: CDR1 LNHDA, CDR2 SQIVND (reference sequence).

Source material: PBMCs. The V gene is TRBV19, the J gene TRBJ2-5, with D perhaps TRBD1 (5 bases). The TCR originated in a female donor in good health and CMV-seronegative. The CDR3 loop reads CASSRQPQETQYF. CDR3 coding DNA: TGTGCCAGTAGTCGACAGCCGCAAGAGACCCAGTACTTC.